This entry is about one TCR beta chain. Sequencing was performed with immunoSEQ multiplex PCR; in TCRdb, only in-frame clones are kept and a portion is missing. The table includes some 120,000 clones, roughly nine tenths detected once. The source of the sample is a study of blood T cell repertoires in COVID-19. V lost 0 bases, J lost 4 bases, and 7 bases lay in between. The CDR3 totals 13 residues. Germline values: CDR1 LGHDT, CDR2 YNNKEL (reference sequence). The chain links TRBV3-1 (or the pseudogene TRBV3-2) to TRBJ2-7, with D unresolved. Material for sequencing was peripheral blood. This receptor was taken from a man in his sixties with COVID-19, enrolled during active disease. The CDR3 region is CASSQEWAYEQYF. CDR3 in DNA: TGTGCCAGCAGCCAAGAGTGGGCGTACGAGCAGTACTTC.